Listed here are 16 T cell receptor beta chains from one sample, sequenced in a study of graft-versus-host responses after intestinal transplantation (dated by TCRdb to about 2021). Read against the paper, the sample's time point label means: cells obtained before transplantation from donor or recipient. These receptors have no known antigen. The receptor library was made with the immunoSEQ multiplex PCR assay. TCRdb holds this immuneACCESS table with in-frame rearrangements only. Some clones are missing; in checked studies, unresolved V genes explain under half, and the rest has no known cause. Within this sample are some 90,000 clones, with just under 95% of them counted one time only. The ten largest clones take up about 0.5% of the sample. The specimen was unstimulated CD8+ T cells sorted from spleen or lymph node cells, collected before intestinal transplant. The receptors stem from a human donor who received an intestinal transplant.

The chain has TRBV7-2 and TRBJ1-2, with a weak D call TRBD1 (5 bases). Trimming pared 7 bases from V and 6 bases from J, leaving 24 bases between. This CDR3 comprises 16 residues. The germline V gene has CDR1 SGHTA and CDR2 FQGNSA. The CDR3 DNA is TGTGCCAGCAAAAAACGTGCGGGGGGGAATGTAGATGGCTACACCTTC. Translated: CASKKRAGGNVDGYTF. Full variable domain (missing parts from reference TRBV7-2 and TRBJ1-2): GAGVSQSPSNKVTEKGKDVELRCDPISGHTALYWYRQSLGQGLEFLIYFQGNSAPDKSGLPSDRFSAERTGGSVSTLTIQRTQQEDSAVYLCASKKRAGGNVDGYTFGSGTRLTVV.

The V call is TRBV30, the J call TRBJ1-5, with a tentative D call TRBD1 (5 bases). Germline CDR1 GTSNPN, CDR2 SVGIG (reference sequence). V was clipped by 5 bases and J by 8 bases, with 16 bases between them. This CDR3 is 13 amino acids long. This chain's CDR3 is CAWQDNRGEPQHF. CDR3 sequence (DNA): TGTGCCTGGCAGGACAATCGTGGCGAGCCCCAGCATTTT.

The chain carries TRBV5-1 and TRBJ2-4; a possible D gene is TRBD1 (6 bases). The CDR3 sequence is 13 residues long. From germline, CDR1 is SGHRS and CDR2 YFSETQ. Trimming took off 4 bases at V and 6 bases at J, with 11 bases between the two ends. CDR3 sequence: CASSLDRLNIQYF. The CDR3 DNA follows: TGCGCCAGCAGCCTGGACAGATTAAACATTCAGTACTTC.

The V gene is TRBV28, the J gene TRBJ1-5; no reliable D call. Trimming left V 5 bases short and J 4 bases short, with 12 bases between. Germline CDR1 reads MDHEN; CDR2 reads SYDVKM. This CDR3 is built from 14 residues. The CDR3 sequence: CASSEGRSNQPQHF. The CDR3 DNA reads TGTGCCAGCAGTGAAGGGAGGTCGAATCAGCCCCAGCATTTT.

CDR3 amino acids: CASSWAITYEQYF. In DNA form, the CDR3 reads TGTGCCAGCTCGTGGGCCATAACCTACGAGCAGTACTTC. The gene calls are TRBV6-1 and TRBJ2-7; no clear D gene. Trimming shortened V by 8 bases and J by 2 bases, and 13 bases separated the two germline ends. The CDR3 has 13 residues. The germline V gene has CDR1 MNHNS and CDR2 SASEGT.

The chain uses TRBV5-3 and TRBJ2-3; 12 bases are shared with TRBD2. TRBV5-3 is designated an ORF whose function remains uncertain. The CDR3 runs to 12 residues. The CDR3 DNA reads as TGTGGGGGACTAGCGGGTATAGATACGCAGTATTTT. This translates into CGGLAGIDTQYF.

V gene TRBV5-5 combines with J gene TRBJ2-7; 11 positions match TRBD2. The germline CDR1 and CDR2 sequences are SGHKS and YYEKEE (reference sequence). J was trimmed by 3 bases and V by 2 bases; bases with no gene match: 1. The CDR3 contains 14 residues. The CDR3 DNA sequence: TGTGCCAGCAGCTTTAGCGGGGGGGGCTACGAGCAGTACTTC. Its translation: CASSFSGGGYEQYF.

V is TRBV7-6 and J is TRBJ2-7; D may be TRBD2 (6 bases). This CDR3 is built from 16 residues. V was pared by 3 bases and J by 3 bases, with 18 bases between. CDR1 is SGHVS, CDR2 FNYEAQ, per germline. Written as DNA, the CDR3 is TGTGCCAGCAGCTTCGGAGGGGCTAGCGCATTCTACGAGCAGTACTTC. As protein: CASSFGGASAFYEQYF.

The CDR3 is CASNRLAQTDTQYF. The CDR3 coding sequence is TGTGCCAGCAACCGACTAGCGCAAACAGATACGCAGTATTTT. The chain carries TRBV6-6 and TRBJ2-3; TRBD2 matches at 8 bases. V gave up 7 bases and J gave up 3 bases; unmatched junction bases: 6. Germline V gene sequence: CDR1 MNHNY, CDR2 SVGAGI (reference sequence). This CDR3 spans 14 amino acids.

The chain joins TRBV7-2 to TRBJ2-1; 7 positions agree with TRBD2. The CDR3 runs to 15 residues. V was clipped by 1 base and J by 2 bases; unmatched bases: 2. In germline, CDR1 is SGHTA, CDR2 FQGNSA. In nucleotides, the CDR3 is TGTGCCAGCAGCTTAGGAGGACTAGCCTACAATGAGCAGTTCTTC. This translates into CASSLGGLAYNEQFF.

The J gene is TRBJ2-7, the V gene TRBV29-1, with TRBD1 identical over 7 bases. The CDR3 contains 15 residues. The germline V gene has CDR1 SQVTM and CDR2 ANQGSEA. J gave up 3 bases and V 0 bases, and 8 bases lay outside the gene matches. CDR3 region: CSVEEWRQGVYEQYF. The CDR3 DNA is TGCAGCGTTGAAGAATGGAGGCAGGGGGTCTACGAGCAGTACTTC.

A single count supports this clone. This chain connects TRBV19 to TRBJ1-2; TRBD1 aligns across 7 bases. This CDR3 is 13 amino acids long. In germline, CDR1 is LNHDA, CDR2 SQIVND (reference sequence). Trimming at V came to 10 bases and at J to 4 bases, leaving 9 bases not matched to a gene. The CDR3 sequence is CATNPGTAYGYTF. In nucleotides, the CDR3 is TGTGCCACCAACCCGGGGACAGCCTATGGCTACACCTTC. The whole variable domain, remainder taken from reference TRBV19 and TRBJ1-2, is DGGITQSPKYLFRKEGQNVTLSCEQNLNHDAMYWYRQDPGQGLRLIYYSQIVNDFQKGDIAEGYSVSREKKESFPLTVTSAQKNPTAFYLCATNPGTAYGYTFGSGTRLTVV.

The V gene is TRBV27, the J gene TRBJ1-5; D not resolved. This CDR3 spans 14 amino acids. CDR1 and CDR2 from the germline V gene are MNHEY and SMNVEV (reference sequence). The germline V and J ends were trimmed by 2 bases and 5 bases, with 10 bases remaining between them. This CDR3 reads CASSLRGSDQPQHF. The CDR3 nucleotides are TGTGCCAGCAGTTTACGAGGCAGCGATCAGCCCCAGCATTTT.

V gene TRBV7-9 combines with J gene TRBJ1-4; TRBD1 is a possible D gene (5 bases). The CDR3 contains 16 residues. Germline CDR1 reads SEHNR; CDR2 reads FQNEAQ (reference sequence). The germline V and J ends were trimmed by 5 bases and 7 bases, with 20 bases remaining between them. The CDR3 is CASSPITGLVVEKLFF. Written as DNA, the CDR3 is TGTGCCAGCAGCCCTATTACAGGCTTGGTGGTTGAAAAACTGTTTTTT.

The chain carries TRBV7-8 and TRBJ1-1, with a tentative D call TRBD1 (6 bases). Germline values: CDR1 SGHVS, CDR2 FQNEAQ. The V gene lost 1 base and the J gene lost 5 bases, with 11 bases spanning the gap. This CDR3 has 14 amino acids. The CDR3 nucleotides read TGTGCCAGCAGCTTAGAAGGGGGATGGACTGAAGCTTTCTTT. Amino acid sequence: CASSLEGGWTEAFF.

This rearrangement joins TRBV19 to TRBJ2-6; tentatively, D is TRBD2 (6 bases). Germline V gives CDR1 LNHDA, CDR2 SQIVND (reference sequence). The CDR3 runs to 16 residues. V lost 10 bases, J lost 0 bases, and 16 bases lay in between. CDR3 loop: CAIGPGEDSGANVLTF. The CDR3 DNA follows: TGTGCCATTGGGCCGGGGGAGGACTCTGGGGCCAACGTCCTGACTTTC.